This record covers a single T cell receptor beta chain. This specimen comes from a study of T cell changes during pregnancy in multiple sclerosis. Only in-frame clones appear in the TCRdb table, and some are missing; sequencing was by immunoSEQ multiplex PCR. The sample yields some 77,000 clones, 90% to 95% seen once. The receptor was isolated from a female donor in good health, enrolled as a control in a pregnancy study. The specimen was peripheral blood, collected after pregnancy.

The CDR3 DNA follows: TGTGCCAGCAGCTTTGGACTAGCGGGGTACTACAATGAGCAGTTCTTC. Its protein product is CASSFGLAGYYNEQFF. The genes are TRBV11-2 and TRBJ2-1, with TRBD2 matching over 12 bases. The V gene end was trimmed by 3 bases and the J gene end by 3 bases; junction bases not matched to a gene: 3. Germline assignment: CDR1 SGHAT and CDR2 FQNNGV. The CDR3 has 16 residues.